The subject of this entry is one T cell receptor beta chain. Its target is not known. Brentuximab vedotin exposure varied, and every patient relapsed after autologous stem cell transplantation. Negative magnetic selection isolated CD4+ T cells from thawed PBMCs. Classification of best responses gave complete response, partial response or progressive disease. Sequencing used immunoSEQ multiplex PCR; TCRdb keeps in-frame clones, though not all of them. The repertoire consists of 17,000 or so clones, with around four fifths occurring once and the leading ten covering 1%. The data derive from a study of PD-1 blockade in classical Hodgkin lymphoma. V lost 0 bases and J 9 bases, leaving 8 bases between the germline ends. Germline V gives CDR1 LGHNA, CDR2 YSLEER. The CDR3 covers 12 residues. Findings and caveats of the study: Possibly reflecting disease activity or prior therapy, repertoire differences have causes that remain undefined.

The chain combines TRBV4-3 with TRBJ2-5, with D possibly being TRBD1 or TRBD2 (5 bases each). Sequenced material: CD4+ T cells from blood, taken at baseline. The TCR sequence derives from a human donor with classical Hodgkin lymphoma. For the CDR3, the DNA is TGCGCCAGCAGCCAAGACCAGGGACCCCAGTACTTC. The encoded protein is CASSQDQGPQYF.